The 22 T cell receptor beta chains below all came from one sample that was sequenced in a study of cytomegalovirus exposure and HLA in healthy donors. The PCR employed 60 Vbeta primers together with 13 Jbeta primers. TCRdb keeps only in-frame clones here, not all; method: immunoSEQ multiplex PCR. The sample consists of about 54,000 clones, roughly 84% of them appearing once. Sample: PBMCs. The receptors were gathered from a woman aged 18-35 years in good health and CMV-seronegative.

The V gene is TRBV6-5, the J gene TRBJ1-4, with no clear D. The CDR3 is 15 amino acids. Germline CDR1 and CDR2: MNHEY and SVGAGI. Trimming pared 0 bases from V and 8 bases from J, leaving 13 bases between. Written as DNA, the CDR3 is TGTGCCAGCAGTTACTCTGAAGGAGATCTGGAAAAACTGTTTTTT. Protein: CASSYSEGDLEKLFF.

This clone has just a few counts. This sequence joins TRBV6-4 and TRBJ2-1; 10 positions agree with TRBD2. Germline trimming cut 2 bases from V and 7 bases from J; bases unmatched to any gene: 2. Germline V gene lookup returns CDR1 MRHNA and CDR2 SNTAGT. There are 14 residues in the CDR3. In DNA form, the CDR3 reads TGTGCCAGCAGTGACGCTAGCGGGAGTAATGAGCAGTTCTTC. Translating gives CASSDASGSNEQFF.

CDR3 in amino acids: CASRLTSGFSYEQYF. The CDR3 DNA is TGTGCCAGCAGGCTTACTAGCGGGTTCTCCTACGAGCAGTACTTC. The rearrangement uses TRBV11-2 and TRBJ2-7; 9 bases align to TRBD2. This CDR3 spans 15 amino acids. With 6 bases clipped from V and 0 bases from J, the junction kept 6 bases outside the gene matches. From germline, CDR1 is SGHAT and CDR2 FQNNGV. Looking up the rest from reference TRBV11-2 and TRBJ2-7 gives the full variable domain: EAGVAQSPRYKIIEKRQSVAFWCNPISGHATLYWYQQILGQGPKLLIQFQNNGVVDDSQLPKDRFSAERLKGVDSTLKIQPAKLEDSAVYLCASRLTSGFSYEQYFGPGTRLTVT.

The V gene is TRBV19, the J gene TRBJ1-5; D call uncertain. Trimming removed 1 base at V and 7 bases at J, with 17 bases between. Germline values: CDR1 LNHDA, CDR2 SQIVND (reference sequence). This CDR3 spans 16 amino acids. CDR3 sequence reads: CASSIGRTVPGQPQHF. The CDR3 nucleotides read TGTGCCAGTAGTATAGGGAGGACGGTTCCCGGCCAGCCCCAGCATTTT.

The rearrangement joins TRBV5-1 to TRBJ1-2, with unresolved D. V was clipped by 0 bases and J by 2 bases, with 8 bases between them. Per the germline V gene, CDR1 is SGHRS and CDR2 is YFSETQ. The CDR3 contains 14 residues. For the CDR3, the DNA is TGCGCCAGCAGCTTGGATGGCTTCAACTATGGCTACACCTTC. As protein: CASSLDGFNYGYTF.

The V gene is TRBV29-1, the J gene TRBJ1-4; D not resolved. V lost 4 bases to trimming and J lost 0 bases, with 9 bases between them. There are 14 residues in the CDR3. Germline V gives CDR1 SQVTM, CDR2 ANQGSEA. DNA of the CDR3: TGCAGCGTTGCAGAGGGCACAACTAATGAAAAACTGTTTTTT. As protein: CSVAEGTTNEKLFF.

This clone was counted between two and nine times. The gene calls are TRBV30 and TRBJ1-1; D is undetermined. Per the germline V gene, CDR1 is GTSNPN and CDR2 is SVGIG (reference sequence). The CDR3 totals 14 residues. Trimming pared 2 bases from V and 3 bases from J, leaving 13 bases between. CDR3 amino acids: CAWSNWLYDTEAFF. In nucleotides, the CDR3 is TGTGCCTGGAGTAACTGGTTGTACGACACTGAAGCTTTCTTT.

The CDR3 DNA reads as TGTGCCAGCAGTGAGGCGGGAGGCACAGATACGCAGTATTTT. Amino acid sequence: CASSEAGGTDTQYF. The chain joins TRBV6-4 to TRBJ2-3; TRBD2 aligns across 7 bases. The CDR3 consists of 14 residues. V shed 3 bases, J shed 1 base, and the junction held 1 base outside the gene matches. Germline CDR1 and CDR2: MRHNA and SNTAGT.

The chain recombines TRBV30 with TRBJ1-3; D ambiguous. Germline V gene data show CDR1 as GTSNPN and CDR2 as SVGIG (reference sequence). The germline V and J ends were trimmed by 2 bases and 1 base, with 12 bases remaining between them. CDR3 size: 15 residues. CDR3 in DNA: TGTGCCTGGAGTCGTCGACATCAATCTGGAAACACCATATATTTT. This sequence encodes CAWSRRHQSGNTIYF.

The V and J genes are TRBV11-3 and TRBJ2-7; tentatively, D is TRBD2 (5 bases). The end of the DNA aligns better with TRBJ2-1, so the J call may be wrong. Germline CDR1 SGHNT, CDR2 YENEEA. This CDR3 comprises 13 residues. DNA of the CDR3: TGTGCCAGCAGCTTTCGTGGGAGTGATGAGCAGTTCTTC. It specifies CASSFRGSDEQFF.

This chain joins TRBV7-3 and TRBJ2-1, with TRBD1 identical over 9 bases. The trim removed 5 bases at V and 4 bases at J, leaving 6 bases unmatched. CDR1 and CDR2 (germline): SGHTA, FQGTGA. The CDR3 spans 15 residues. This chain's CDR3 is CASSPTGGTYNEQFF. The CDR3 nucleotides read TGTGCCAGCAGCCCGACAGGGGGGACGTACAATGAGCAGTTCTTC.

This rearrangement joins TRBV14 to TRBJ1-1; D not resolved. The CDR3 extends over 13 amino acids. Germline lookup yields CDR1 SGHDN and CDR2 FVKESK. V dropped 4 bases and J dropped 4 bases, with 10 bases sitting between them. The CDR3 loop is CASSPVGVTEAFF. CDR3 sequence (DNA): TGTGCCAGCAGCCCGGTCGGGGTCACTGAAGCTTTCTTT. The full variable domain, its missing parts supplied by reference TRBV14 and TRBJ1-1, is EAGVTQFPSHSVIEKGQTVTLRCDPISGHDNLYWYRRVMGKEIKFLLHFVKESKQDESGMPNNRFLAERTGGTYSTLKVQPAELEDSGVYFCASSPVGVTEAFFGQGTRLTVV.

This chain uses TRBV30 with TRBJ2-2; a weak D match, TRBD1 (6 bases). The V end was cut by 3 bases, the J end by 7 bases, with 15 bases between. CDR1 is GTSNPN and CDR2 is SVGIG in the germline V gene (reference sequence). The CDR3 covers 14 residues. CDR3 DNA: TGTGCCTGGAGGCGAACAGGGTTAGGCGGGGAGCTGTTTTTT. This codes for CAWRRTGLGGELFF.

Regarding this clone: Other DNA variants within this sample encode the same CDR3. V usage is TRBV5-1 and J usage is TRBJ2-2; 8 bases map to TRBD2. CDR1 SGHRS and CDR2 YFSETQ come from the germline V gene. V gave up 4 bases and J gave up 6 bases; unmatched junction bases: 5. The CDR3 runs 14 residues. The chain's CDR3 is CASSPGLASGELFF. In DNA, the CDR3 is TGCGCCAGCAGCCCAGGACTAGCATCCGGGGAGCTGTTTTTT.

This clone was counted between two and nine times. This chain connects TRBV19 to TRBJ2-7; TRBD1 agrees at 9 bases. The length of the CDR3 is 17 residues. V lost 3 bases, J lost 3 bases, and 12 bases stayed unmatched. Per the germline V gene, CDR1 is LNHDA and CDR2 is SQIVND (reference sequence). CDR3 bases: TGTGCCAGTAGTATCTCCGTACCGGGACAGGGCAACTACGAGCAGTACTTC. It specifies CASSISVPGQGNYEQYF.

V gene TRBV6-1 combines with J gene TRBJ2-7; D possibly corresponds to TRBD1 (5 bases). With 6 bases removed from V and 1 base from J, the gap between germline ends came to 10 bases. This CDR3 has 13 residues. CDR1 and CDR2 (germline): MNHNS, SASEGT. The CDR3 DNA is TGTGCCAGCAGAAGACAGCTTTCCTACGAGCAGTACTTC. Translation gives CASRRQLSYEQYF.

CDR3 residues: CASSLFGTYEQYF. CDR3 coding DNA: TGTGCCAGCAGTTTATTCGGGACCTACGAGCAGTACTTC. This chain links TRBV28 with TRBJ2-7; a possible D gene is TRBD2 (5 bases). There are 13 residues in the CDR3. Trimming shortened V by 1 base and J by 2 bases, and 6 bases separated the two germline ends. CDR1 is MDHEN, CDR2 SYDVKM, per germline.

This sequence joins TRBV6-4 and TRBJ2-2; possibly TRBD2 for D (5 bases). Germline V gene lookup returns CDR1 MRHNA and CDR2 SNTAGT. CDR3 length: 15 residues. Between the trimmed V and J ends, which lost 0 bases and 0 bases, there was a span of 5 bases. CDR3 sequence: CASSDSSANTGELFF. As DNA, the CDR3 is TGTGCCAGCAGTGACTCTAGCGCGAACACCGGGGAGCTGTTTTTT.

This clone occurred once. The CDR3 DNA is TGTGCCAGCAGCCGGACTAGCGGGAGGGCATCAGATACGCAGTATTTT. It yields the protein CASSRTSGRASDTQYF. The gene calls are TRBV11-3 and TRBJ2-3; 15 bases match TRBD2. V was clipped by 5 bases and J by 4 bases; unmatched bases: 4. CDR3 length equals 16 residues. The germline V gene has CDR1 SGHNT and CDR2 YENEEA.

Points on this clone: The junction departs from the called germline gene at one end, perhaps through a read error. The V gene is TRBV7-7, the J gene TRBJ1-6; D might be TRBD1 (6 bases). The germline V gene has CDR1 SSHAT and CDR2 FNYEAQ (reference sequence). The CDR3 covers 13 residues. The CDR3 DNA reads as TGTGCTAGCAGCTTGGACAGTGGTTCACCCCTCCACTTT. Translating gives CASSLDSGSPLHF.

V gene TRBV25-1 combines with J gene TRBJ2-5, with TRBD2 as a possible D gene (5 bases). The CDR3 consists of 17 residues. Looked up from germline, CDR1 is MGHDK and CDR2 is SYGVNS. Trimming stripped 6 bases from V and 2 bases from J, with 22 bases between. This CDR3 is CASRYLGAPPGQETQYF. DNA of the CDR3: TGTGCCAGCAGGTATTTGGGAGCACCTCCTGGGCAAGAGACCCAGTACTTC.

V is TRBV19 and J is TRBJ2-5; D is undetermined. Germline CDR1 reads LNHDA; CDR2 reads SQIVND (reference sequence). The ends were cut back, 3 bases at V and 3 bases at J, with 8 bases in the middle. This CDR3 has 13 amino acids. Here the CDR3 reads CASSITREETQYF. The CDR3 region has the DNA TGTGCCAGTAGTATCACCCGGGAAGAGACCCAGTACTTC.